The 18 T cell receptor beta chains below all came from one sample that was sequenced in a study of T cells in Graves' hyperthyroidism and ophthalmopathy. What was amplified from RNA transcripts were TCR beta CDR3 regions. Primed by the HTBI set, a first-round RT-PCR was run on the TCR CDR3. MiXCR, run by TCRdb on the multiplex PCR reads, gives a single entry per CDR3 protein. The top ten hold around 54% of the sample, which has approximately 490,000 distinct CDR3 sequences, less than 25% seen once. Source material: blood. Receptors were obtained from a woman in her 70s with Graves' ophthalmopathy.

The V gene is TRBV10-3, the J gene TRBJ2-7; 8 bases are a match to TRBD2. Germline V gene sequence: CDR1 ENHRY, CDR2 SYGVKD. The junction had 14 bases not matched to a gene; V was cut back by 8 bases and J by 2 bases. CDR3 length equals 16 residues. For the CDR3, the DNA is TGTGCCATCTCAGGTTCTGAGGCGGGAGGCCCCTACGAGCAGTACTTC. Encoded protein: CAISGSEAGGPYEQYF.

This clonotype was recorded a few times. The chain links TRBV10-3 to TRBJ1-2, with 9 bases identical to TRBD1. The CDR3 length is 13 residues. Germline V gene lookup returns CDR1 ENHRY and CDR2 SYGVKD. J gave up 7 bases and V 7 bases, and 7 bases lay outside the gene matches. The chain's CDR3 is CAITEDRGVGYTF. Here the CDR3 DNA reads TGTGCCATCACCGAGGACAGGGGAGTTGGCTACACCTTC.

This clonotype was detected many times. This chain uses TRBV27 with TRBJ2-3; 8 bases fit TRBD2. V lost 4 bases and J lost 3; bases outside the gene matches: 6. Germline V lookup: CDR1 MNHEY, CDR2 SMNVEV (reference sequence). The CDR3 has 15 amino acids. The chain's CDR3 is CASSSPAGGTDTQYF. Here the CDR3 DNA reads TGTGCCAGCAGTTCGCCCGCGGGAGGTACAGATACGCAGTATTTT.

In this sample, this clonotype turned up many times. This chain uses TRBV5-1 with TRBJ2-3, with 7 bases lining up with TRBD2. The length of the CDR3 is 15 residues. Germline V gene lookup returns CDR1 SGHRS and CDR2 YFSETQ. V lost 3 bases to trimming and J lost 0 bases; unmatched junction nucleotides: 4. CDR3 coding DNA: TGCGCCAGCAGCTCCGGGGGGATTAGCACAGATACGCAGTATTTT. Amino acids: CASSSGGISTDTQYF.

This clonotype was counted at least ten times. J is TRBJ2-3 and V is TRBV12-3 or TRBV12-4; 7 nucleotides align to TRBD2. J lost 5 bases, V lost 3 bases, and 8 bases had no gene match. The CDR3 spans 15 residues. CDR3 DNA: TGTGCCAGCAGTTTTCGGGGGAGGGCGGGAGATACGCAGTATTTT. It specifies CASSFRGRAGDTQYF.

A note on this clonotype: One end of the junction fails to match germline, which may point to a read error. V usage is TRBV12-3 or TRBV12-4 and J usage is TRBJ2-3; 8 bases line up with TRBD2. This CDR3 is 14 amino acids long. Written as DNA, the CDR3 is TGTGCCAGCAGCTTAGCGGGATATTCAGATACGCAGTATTTT. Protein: CASSLAGYSDTQYF.

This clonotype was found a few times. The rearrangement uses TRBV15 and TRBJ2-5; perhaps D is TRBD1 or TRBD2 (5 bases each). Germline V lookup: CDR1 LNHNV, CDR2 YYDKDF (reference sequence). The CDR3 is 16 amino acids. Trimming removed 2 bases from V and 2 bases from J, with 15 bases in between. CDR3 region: CATSRLPGPLQETQYF. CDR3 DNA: TGTGCCACCAGCAGACTCCCGGGACCCTTACAAGAGACCCAGTACTTC.

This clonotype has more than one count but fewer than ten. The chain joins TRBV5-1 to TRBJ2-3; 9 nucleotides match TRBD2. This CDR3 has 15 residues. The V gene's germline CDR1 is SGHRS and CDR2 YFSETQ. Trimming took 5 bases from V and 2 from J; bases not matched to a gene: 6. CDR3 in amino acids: CASRRLAEDTDTQYF. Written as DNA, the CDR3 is TGCGCCAGCAGGAGACTAGCGGAGGACACAGATACGCAGTATTTT.

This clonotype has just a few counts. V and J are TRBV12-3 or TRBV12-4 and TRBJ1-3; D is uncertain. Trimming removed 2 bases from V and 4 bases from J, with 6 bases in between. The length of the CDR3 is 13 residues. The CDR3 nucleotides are TGTGCCAGCAGTTTACGGGCCGGAAACACCATATATTTT. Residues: CASSLRAGNTIYF.

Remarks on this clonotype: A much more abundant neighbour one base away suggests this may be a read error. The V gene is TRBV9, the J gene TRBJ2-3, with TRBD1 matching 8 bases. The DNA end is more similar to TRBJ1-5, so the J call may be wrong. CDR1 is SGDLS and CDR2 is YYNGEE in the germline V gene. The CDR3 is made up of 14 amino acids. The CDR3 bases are TGTGCCAGCAGCGTAGCAGGGGGCACAGATACGCAGCATTTT. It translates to CASSVAGGTDTQHF.

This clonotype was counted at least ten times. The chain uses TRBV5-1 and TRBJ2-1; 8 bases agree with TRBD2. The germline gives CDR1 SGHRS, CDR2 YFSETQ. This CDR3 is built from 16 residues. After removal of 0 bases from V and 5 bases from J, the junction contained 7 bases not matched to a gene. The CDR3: CASSLVTGGYNNEQFF. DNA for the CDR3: TGCGCCAGCAGCTTGGTGACGGGAGGGTACAACAATGAGCAGTTCTTC.

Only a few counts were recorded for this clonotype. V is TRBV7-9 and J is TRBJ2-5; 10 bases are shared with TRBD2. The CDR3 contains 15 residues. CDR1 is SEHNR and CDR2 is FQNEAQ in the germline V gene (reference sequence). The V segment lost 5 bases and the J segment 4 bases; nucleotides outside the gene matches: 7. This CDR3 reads CASSVLAGPGETQYF. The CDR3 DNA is TGTGCCAGCAGCGTACTAGCGGGGCCGGGAGAGACCCAGTACTTC. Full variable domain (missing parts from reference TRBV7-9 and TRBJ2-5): DTGVSQNPRHKITKRGQNVTFRCDPISEHNRLYWYRQTLGQGPEFLTYFQNEAQLEKSRLLSDRFSAERPKGSFSTLEIQRTEQGDSAMYLCASSVLAGPGETQYFGPGTRLLVL.

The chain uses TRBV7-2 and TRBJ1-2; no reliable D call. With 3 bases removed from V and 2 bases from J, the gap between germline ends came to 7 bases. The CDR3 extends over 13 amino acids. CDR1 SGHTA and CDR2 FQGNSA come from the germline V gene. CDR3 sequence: CASSLSKNYGYTF. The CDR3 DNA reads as TGTGCCAGCAGCTTGTCAAAGAACTATGGCTACACCTTC. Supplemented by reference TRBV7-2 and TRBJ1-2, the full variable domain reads GAGVSQSPSNKVTEKGKDVELRCDPISGHTALYWYRQSLGQGLEFLIYFQGNSAPDKSGLPSDRFSAERTGGSVSTLTIQRTQQEDSAVYLCASSLSKNYGYTFGSGTRLTVV.

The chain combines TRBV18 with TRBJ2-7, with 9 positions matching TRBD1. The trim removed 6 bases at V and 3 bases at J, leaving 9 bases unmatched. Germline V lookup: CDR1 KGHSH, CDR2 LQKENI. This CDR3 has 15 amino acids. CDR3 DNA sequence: TGTGCCAGCTCCTCCGGGACAGGGATCCTCTACGAGCAGTACTTC. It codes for CASSSGTGILYEQYF.

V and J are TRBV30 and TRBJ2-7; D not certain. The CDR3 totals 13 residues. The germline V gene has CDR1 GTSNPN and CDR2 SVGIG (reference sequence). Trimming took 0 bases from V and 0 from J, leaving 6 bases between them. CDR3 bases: TGTGCCTGGAGTGTGGGCAACTCCTACGAGCAGTACTTC. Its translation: CAWSVGNSYEQYF.

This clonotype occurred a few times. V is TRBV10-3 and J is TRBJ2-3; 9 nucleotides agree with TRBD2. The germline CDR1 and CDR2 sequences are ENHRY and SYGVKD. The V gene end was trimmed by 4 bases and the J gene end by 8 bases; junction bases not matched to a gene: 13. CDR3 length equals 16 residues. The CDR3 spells CAISVQLAGISSTQYF. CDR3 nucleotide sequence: TGTGCCATCAGTGTTCAGCTAGCGGGAATTTCGAGTACGCAGTATTTT.

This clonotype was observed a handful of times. The CDR3 bases are TGCAGTGCTAGAGATTCACTAGCGGGATCCGAGCAGTACTTC. Amino acids: CSARDSLAGSEQYF. The chain combines TRBV20-1 with TRBJ2-7; TRBD2 matches at 10 bases. The J segment lost 6 bases and the V segment lost 0 bases, leaving 5 bases of the junction unmatched. The germline V gene encodes CDR1 DFQATT and CDR2 SNEGSKA (reference sequence). CDR3 length: 14 amino acids.

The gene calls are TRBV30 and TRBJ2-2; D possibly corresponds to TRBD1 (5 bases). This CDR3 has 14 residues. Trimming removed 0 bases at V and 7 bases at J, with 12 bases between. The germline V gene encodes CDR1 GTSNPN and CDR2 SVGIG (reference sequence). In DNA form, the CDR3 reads TGTGCCTGGAGTGTAAACAGGCCTTTCGGGGAGCTGTTTTTT. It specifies CAWSVNRPFGELFF.